Sequencing of this T cell receptor (beta chain) was carried out in a study of T-cell reconstitution after alpha-beta-depleted transplantation in children. J gave up 6 bases and V 9 bases, and 13 bases lay outside the gene matches. CDR1 MDHEN and CDR2 SYDVKM come from the germline V gene. The CDR3 has 15 residues. Unique molecular identifiers were incorporated into the prepared TCRbeta library. One entry per CDR3 protein, called by TCRdb with MiXCR from the PCR reads. The table includes fewer than 750,000 distinct CDR3 sequences, 25% to 30% detected once. With respect to this clonotype: As yet, its antigen is unknown.

Study observations and caveats: Several hundred rapidly expanded clones from non-depleted graft cells reportedly supplied alpha-beta T cells about two months post-transplant. Diversity and T-cell counts at one year after transplant derived mostly from new T cells. Recipient T cells and thymic progenitors that survived gave rise to the high TCRbeta diversity observed at day 60 in some patients.

This clonotype was sampled from a boy in the first two years of life with Wiskott-Aldrich syndrome, due to receive a stem cell transplant. V is TRBV28 and J is TRBJ2-1; 8 positions match TRBD2. The sequencing used PBMCs, collected before TCRalphabeta/CD19-depleted stem cell transplant. The CDR3 loop is CASSLGGEGGNEQFF. Written as DNA, the CDR3 is TGTGCCAGTTCACTCGGGGGGGAGGGCGGCAATGAGCAGTTCTTC.